This section outlines one T cell receptor beta chain sequence together with its context. The sample is drawn from a study of blood T cell repertoires in COVID-19. Study overall: In each case, the material was cDNA or gDNA derived from T cells, B-cell-depleted T cells, or PBMCs.

CDR3 length equals 15 residues. Germline V gene lookup returns CDR1 MRHNA and CDR2 SNTAGT. Trimming left V 5 bases short and J 8 bases short, with 21 bases between. In the authors' workflow: Reference gene primer amplification gave estimated nucleated cell counts. Sequencing was performed with immunoSEQ multiplex PCR; in TCRdb, only in-frame clones are kept and a portion is missing. The DNA gave D and trimming, while V, J and clone size come from that table. The table shows some 180,000 clones, with approximately 78% occurring only once. The specimen was peripheral blood. The receptor was isolated from an elderly woman with active or convalescent COVID-19. V gene TRBV6-4 combines with J gene TRBJ1-2; D is possibly TRBD1 (6 bases). The CDR3 loop reads CASSPNYGTQGGYTF. The CDR3 bases are TGTGCCAGCAGTCCAAACTATGGGACCCAGGGGGGCTACACCTTC.